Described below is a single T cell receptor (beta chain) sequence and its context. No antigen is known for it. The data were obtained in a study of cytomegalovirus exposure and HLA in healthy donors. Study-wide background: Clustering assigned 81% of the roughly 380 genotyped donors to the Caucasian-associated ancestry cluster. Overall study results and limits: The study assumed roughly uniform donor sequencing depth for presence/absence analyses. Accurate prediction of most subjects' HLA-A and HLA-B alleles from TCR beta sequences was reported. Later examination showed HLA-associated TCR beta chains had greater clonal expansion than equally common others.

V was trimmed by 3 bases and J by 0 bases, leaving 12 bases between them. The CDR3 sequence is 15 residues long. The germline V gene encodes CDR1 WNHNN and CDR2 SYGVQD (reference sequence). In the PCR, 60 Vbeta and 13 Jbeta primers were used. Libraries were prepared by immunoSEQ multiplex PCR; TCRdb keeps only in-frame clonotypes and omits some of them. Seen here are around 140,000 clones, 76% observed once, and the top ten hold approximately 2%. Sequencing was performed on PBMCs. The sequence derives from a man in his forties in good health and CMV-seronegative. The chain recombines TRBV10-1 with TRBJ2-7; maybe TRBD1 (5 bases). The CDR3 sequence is CASSDRATASYEQYF. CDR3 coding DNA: TGCGCCAGCAGTGACAGGGCTACTGCCTCCTACGAGCAGTACTTC.